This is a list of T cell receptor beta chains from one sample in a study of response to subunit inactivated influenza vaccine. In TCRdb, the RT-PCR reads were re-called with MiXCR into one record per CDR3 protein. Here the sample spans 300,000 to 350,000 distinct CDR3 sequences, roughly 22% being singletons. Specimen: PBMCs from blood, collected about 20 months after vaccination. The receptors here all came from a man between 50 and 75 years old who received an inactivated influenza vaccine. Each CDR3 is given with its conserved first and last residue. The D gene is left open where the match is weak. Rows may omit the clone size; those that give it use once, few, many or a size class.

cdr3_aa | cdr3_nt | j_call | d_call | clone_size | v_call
CASSSGTSGSVSQFF | TGCGCCAGCAGCTCCGGGACTAGCGGGAGTGTTAGTCAGTTCTTC | TRBJ2-1 | TRBD2 | few | TRBV5-1
CAISAPFYEQYF | TGTGCCATCAGTGCACCCTTCTACGAGCAGTACTTC | TRBJ2-7 | . | . | TRBV10-3
CASSLVGPRNQPQHF | TGTGCCAGCAGTTTAGTGGGGCCACGCAATCAGCCCCAGCATTTT | TRBJ1-5 | . | many | TRBV12-3/TRBV12-4
CASSLSGQTSLSKNIQYF | TGTGCCAGCAGTTTATCGGGGCAGACTTCTCTATCCAAAAACATTCAGTACTTC | TRBJ2-4 | . | few | TRBV28
CASSFGPLGERYF | TGTGCCAGCAGCTTCGGACCCTTAGGGGAGCGGTACTTC | TRBJ2-7 | . | . | TRBV7-9
CASSKPTEDTGELFF | TGTGCCAGCAGTAAACCGACAGAGGACACCGGGGAGCTGTTTTTT | TRBJ2-2 | . | . | TRBV12-3/TRBV12-4
CASRGGTSPLHF | TGTGCCAGCAGAGGAGGGACTTCACCCCTCCACTTT | TRBJ1-6 | . | few | TRBV12-3/TRBV12-4
CSARVFQMNTEAFF | TGCAGTGCTAGAGTATTCCAGATGAACACTGAAGCTTTCTTT | TRBJ1-1 | . | . | TRBV20-1
CASSQVWTRGTSRTDTQYF | TGCGCCAGCAGCCAAGTCTGGACACGGGGGACCTCCCGCACAGATACGCAGTATTTT | TRBJ2-3 | . | many | TRBV4-3
CASSLRGANTEAFF | TGTGCCAGCAGTTTACGCGGGGCCAACACTGAAGCTTTCTTT | TRBJ1-1 | . | few | TRBV27
CASSSTEMNTEPFF | TGTGCCAGCAGCTCGACAGAAATGAACACTGAACCTTTCTTT | TRBJ1-1 | . | . | TRBV7-9
CASSSLGRGNTEAFF | TGTGCCAGCAGTTCCCTAGGACGGGGGAACACTGAAGCTTTCTTT | TRBJ1-1 | . | many | TRBV12-3/TRBV12-4
CASGHGQPQGSYGYTF | TGTGCCAGCGGCCACGGCCAACCTCAGGGTTCTTATGGCTACACCTTC | TRBJ1-2 | . | . | TRBV3-1
CSAAGQGNIQYF | TGCAGTGCTGCGGGACAGGGGAACATTCAGTACTTC | TRBJ2-4 | TRBD1 | . | TRBV20-1
CASSLALGGTYTDTQYF | TGCGCCAGCAGCTTGGCTCTGGGGGGGACGTACACAGATACGCAGTATTTT | TRBJ2-3 | TRBD2 | few | TRBV5-1
CASSLGSGPEQYF | TGCGCCAGCAGCTTGGGTTCAGGGCCCGAGCAGTACTTC | TRBJ2-7 | . | . | TRBV5-1
CAISEGYEQYF | TGTGCCATCAGTGAGGGTTACGAGCAGTACTTC | TRBJ2-7 | . | . | TRBV10-3
CASSQGLADRNNEQFF | TGTGCCAGCAGCCAAGGTCTAGCGGACCGGAACAATGAGCAGTTCTTC | TRBJ2-1 | TRBD2 | . | TRBV3-1
CAWSVPPGTAFF | TGTGCCTGGAGCGTCCCCCCCGGGACTGCATTCTTC | TRBJ1-2 | . | few | TRBV30
CSARLGSLNSPLHF | TGCAGTGCTCGATTGGGCAGCCTTAATTCACCCCTCCACTTT | TRBJ1-6 | . | few | TRBV20-1
CATSEAEETQYF | TGTGCCACCAGTGAAGCGGAAGAGACCCAGTACTTC | TRBJ2-5 | . | . | TRBV24-1
CASSPGPLGEQYF | TGTGCCAGTAGTCCGGGACCCCTCGGTGAGCAGTACTTC | TRBJ2-7 | . | . | TRBV19
CASSSGESRNQPQHF | TGTGCCAGCAGCTCAGGGGAATCGAGGAATCAGCCCCAGCATTTT | TRBJ1-5 | . | . | TRBV7-9
CASSPNVGVGQGNSPLHF | TGTGCCAGCAGCCCAAATGTAGGAGTCGGACAGGGTAATTCACCCCTCCACTTT | TRBJ1-6 | TRBD1 | many | TRBV4-2
CASSEQGLGNQPQHF | TGTGCCAGCAGTGAACAGGGCTTGGGCAATCAGCCCCAGCATTTT | TRBJ1-5 | . | . | TRBV11-2
CSARQAGEQFF | TGCAGTGCTAGACAAGCGGGGGAGCAGTTCTTC | TRBJ2-1 | TRBD2 | . | TRBV20-1